One TCR beta chain is described in this entry. This receptor's antigen is unknown. Base qualities are missing; no much larger clone stands one base away. This entry is derived from a study of control samples from healthy donors and cancer patients (dated by TCRdb to about 2020). The CDR3 has 15 amino acids, counting the end cysteine and phenylalanine. Only CDR3 DNA remains: 45 bases, in frame from the first base. Reading the germline V gene gives CDR1 SGHVS and CDR2 FNYEAQ. The trim is 1 base for V and 2 bases for J, with a gap of 9 bases between the germline ends. The library relied on the immunoSEQ multiplex PCR assay. The table was pulled from immuneACCESS by TCRdb, which kept in-frame rearrangements only. Such tables lose some clones; where checked, under half of the loss comes from unresolved V genes, and the rest has no known cause. The sample contains about 12,000 clones, approximately 90% of them found a single time. The ten biggest clones cover less than 3.5% of the sample.

Recombination linked TRBV7-6 to TRBJ2-1, with TRBD1 tentatively as D gene (5 bases match). This TCR derives from a male donor with melanoma. Input material: formalin-fixed, paraffin-embedded tissue. The CDR3 here reads CASSLGQGTYNEQFF. The sequenced DNA is TGTGCCAGCAGCTTAGGTCAGGGTACCTACAATGAGCAGTTCTTC.